The T cell receptor (beta chain) described here comes from a study of PD-L1 blockade in urothelial cancer. Clones were read by immunoSEQ multiplex PCR, and TCRdb kept only the in-frame ones, dropping some. This table holds some 84,000 clones, around 90% found once. Trimming stripped 0 bases from V and 5 bases from J, with 17 bases between. The germline V gene has CDR1 SGHRS and CDR2 YFSETQ. The CDR3 length is 16 residues. The sequences come from PBMCs, collected around atezolizumab (anti-PD-L1) treatment. J is TRBJ1-1 and V is TRBV5-1; possible D gene TRBD1, 5 bases. The sequence was collected from an older woman with urothelial cancer. CDR3 region: CASSLDSWGVGTEAFF. The CDR3 nucleotides are TGCGCCAGCAGCTTGGATTCTTGGGGGGTGGGGACTGAAGCTTTCTTT.